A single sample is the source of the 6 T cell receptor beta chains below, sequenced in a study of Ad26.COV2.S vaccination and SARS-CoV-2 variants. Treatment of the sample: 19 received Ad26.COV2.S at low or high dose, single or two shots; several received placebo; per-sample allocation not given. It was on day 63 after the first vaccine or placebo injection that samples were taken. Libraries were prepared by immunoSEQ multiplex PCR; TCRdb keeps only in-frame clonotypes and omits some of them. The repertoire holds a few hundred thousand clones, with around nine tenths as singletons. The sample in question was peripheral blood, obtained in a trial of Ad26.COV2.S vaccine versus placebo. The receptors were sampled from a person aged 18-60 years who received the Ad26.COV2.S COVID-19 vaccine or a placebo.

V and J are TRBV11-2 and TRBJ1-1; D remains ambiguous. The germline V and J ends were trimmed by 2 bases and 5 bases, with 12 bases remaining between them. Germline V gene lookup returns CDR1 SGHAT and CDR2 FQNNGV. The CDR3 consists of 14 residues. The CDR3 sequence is CASSLPHRGTEAFF. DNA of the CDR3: TGTGCCAGCAGCTTACCGCATAGAGGTACTGAAGCTTTCTTT.

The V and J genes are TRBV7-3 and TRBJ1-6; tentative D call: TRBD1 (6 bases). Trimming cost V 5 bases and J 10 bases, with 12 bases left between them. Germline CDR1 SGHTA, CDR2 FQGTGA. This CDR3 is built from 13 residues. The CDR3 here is CASSMGARSPLHF. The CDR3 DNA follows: TGTGCCAGCAGCATGGGGGCGCGATCACCCCTCCACTTT.

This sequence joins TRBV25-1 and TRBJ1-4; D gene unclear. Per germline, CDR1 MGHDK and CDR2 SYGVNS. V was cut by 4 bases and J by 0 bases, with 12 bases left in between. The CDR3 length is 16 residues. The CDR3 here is CASSVAPGTTNEKLFF. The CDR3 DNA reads TGTGCCAGCAGTGTCGCCCCGGGGACAACTAATGAAAAACTGTTTTTT.

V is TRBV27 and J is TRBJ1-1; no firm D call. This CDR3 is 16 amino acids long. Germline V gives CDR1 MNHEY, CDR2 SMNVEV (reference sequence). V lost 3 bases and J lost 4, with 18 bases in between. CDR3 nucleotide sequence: TGTGCCAGCAGTTTGACCTCTACGGGCCCCGGCACTGAAGCTTTCTTT. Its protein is CASSLTSTGPGTEAFF.

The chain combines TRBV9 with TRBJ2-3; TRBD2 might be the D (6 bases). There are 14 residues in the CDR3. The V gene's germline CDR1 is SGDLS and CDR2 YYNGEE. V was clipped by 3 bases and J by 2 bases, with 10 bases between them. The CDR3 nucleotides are TGTGCCAGCAGCGATAGCGGATACACAGATACGCAGTATTTT. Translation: CASSDSGYTDTQYF.

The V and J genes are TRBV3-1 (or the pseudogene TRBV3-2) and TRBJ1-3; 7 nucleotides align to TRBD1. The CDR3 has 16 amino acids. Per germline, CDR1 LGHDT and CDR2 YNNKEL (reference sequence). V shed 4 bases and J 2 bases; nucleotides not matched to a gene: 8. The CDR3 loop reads CASSPRTGVTGNTIYF. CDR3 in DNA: TGTGCCAGCAGCCCGAGGACAGGAGTGACTGGAAACACCATATATTTT.